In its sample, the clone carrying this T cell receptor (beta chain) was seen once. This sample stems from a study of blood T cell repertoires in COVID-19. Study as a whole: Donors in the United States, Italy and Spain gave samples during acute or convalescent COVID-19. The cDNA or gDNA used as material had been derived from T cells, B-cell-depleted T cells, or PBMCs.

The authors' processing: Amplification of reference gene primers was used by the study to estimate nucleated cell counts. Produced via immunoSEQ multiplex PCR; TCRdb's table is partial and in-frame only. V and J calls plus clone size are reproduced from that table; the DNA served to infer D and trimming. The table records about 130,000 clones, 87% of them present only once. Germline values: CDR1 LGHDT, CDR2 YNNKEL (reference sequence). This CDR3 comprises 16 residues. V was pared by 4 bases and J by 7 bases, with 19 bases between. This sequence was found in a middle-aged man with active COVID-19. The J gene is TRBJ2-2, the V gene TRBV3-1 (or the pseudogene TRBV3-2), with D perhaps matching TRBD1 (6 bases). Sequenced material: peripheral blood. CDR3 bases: TGTGCCAGCAGCCCCTGGGCCCCAGGGGTTCACGGGGAGCTGTTTTTT. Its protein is CASSPWAPGVHGELFF.